This T cell receptor beta chain was documented in a study of blood T cell repertoires in COVID-19. Authors' data handling: Amplified reference gene primers provided the basis for estimating nucleated cell counts. Sequenced by immunoSEQ multiplex PCR; TCRdb stores in-frame clones only, minus some. The V and J calls and clone size were taken over from that table, and D and trimming were inferred from the DNA. This sample has some 150,000 clones, with around 80% found just once. The germline V and J ends were trimmed by 2 bases and 0 bases, with 13 bases remaining between them. The CDR3 is made up of 16 amino acids. CDR1 is KGHSH and CDR2 is LQKENI in the germline V gene.

This TCR was sampled from a human donor in a cohort sampled during active COVID-19. The J gene is TRBJ1-1, the V gene TRBV18; maybe TRBD1 (6 bases). The sample was peripheral blood. The CDR3 DNA reads as TGTGCCAGCTCACCAAAGACAGGTATGATGAACACTGAAGCTTTCTTT. As protein: CASSPKTGMMNTEAFF.